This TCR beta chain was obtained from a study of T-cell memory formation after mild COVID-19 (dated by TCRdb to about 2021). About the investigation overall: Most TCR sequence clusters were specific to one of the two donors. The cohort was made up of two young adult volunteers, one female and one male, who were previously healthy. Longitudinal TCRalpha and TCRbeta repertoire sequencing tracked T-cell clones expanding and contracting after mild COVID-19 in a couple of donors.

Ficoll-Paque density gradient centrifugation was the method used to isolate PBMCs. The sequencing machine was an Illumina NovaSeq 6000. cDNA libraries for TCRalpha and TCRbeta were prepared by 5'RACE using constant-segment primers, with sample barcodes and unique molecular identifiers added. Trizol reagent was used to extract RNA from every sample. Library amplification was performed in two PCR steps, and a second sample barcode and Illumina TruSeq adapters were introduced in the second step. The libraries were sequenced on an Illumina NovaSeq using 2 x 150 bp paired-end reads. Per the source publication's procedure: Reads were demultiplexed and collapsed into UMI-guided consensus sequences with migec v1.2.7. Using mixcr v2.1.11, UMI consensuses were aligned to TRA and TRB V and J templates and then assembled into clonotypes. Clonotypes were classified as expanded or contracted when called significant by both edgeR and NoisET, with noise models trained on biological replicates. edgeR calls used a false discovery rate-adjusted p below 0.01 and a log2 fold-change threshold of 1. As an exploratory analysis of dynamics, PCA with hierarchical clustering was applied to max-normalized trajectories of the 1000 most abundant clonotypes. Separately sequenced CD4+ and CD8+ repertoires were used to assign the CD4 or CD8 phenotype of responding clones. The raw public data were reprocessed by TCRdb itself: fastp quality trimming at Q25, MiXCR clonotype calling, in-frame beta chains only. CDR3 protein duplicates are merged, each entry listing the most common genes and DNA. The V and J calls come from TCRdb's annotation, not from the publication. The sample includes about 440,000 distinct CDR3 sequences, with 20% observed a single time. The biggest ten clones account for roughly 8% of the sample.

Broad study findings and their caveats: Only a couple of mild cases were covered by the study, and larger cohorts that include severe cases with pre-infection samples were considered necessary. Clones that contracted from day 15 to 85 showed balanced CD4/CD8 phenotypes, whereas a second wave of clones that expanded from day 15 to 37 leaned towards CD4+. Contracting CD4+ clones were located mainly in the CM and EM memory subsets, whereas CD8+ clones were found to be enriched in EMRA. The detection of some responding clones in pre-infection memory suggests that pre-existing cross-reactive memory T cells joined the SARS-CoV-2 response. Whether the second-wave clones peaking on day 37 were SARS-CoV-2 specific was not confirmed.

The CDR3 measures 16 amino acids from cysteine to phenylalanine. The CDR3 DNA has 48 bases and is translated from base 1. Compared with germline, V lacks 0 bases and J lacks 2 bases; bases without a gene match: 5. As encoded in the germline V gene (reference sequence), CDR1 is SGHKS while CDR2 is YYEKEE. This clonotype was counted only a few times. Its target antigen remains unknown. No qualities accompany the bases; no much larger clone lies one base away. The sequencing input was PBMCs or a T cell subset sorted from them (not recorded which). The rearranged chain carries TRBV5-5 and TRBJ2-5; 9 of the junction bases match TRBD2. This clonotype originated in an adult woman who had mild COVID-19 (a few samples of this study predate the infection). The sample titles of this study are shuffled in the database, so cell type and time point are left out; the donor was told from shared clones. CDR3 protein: CASSLVLAGAQETQYF. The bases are TGTGCCAGCAGCTTGGTTTTAGCGGGGGCGCAAGAGACCCAGTACTTC.